Reported below is one T cell receptor beta chain. The clone's antigen remains unknown. Qualities for individual bases were not recorded, and no much larger clone is one base off. This record comes from a study of cytomegalovirus exposure and HLA in healthy donors (dated by TCRdb to 2015 to 2018). A note on the overall study: According to an earlier analysis of several hundred of the donors, about 190 million T cells yielded 117 million unique TCR beta sequences and less than 300 Gb of sequence data. Roughly 300 gigabases of sequencing data and approximately 85 million unique TCR sequences were included in an early release covering around 600 HLA-typed donors. Among the roughly 380 genotyped donors, about 83% belonged to the genetic ancestry cluster associated with self-reported Caucasian donors. The aim of the study was to test whether cataloging public T cell receptors could identify signatures of past pathogen exposure. The study profiled the T cell repertoires of 500 to 800 subjects by immunosequencing and related them to cytomegalovirus serostatus. A separate validation cohort of over 95 different subjects was used in addition to the roughly 720-subject first cohort. The study combined high-throughput TCR immunosequencing, statistical association of individual TCRs with disease status, and machine learning to predict cytomegalovirus infection status. A later analysis re-examined previously published TCR beta repertoires from several hundred donors and added high-resolution HLA genotyping to investigate patterns of TCR occurrence. The later analysis used no new phenotypic data to find candidate immune exposures, relying instead on TCR beta sequences and their occurrence across donors. In an earlier analysis of about 590 of the donors, high-throughput TCR beta sequencing was used to judge whether each TCR beta V gene segment behaved as functional or pseudogenic. Donor age, sex, ethnicity and CMV serostatus were compiled together with the repertoire data. A later genetic analysis used genome-wide SNP genotypes for about 60% of the 666 donors, treating that subset as a discovery cohort. All discovery cohort repertoires had been generated using a single sequencing platform. Both class I and class II loci were covered by HLA typing, at four-digit resolution. The number of typed donors differed by locus: 629-630 for A, B, C, DRB1 and DQB1; 522 for DQA1; 606 for DPA1; and roughly 450 for DPB1. Four to six DR-DQ haplotypes were handled as single units for association and clustering, since linkage in the cohort was strong. On average, around 240,000 unique TCR beta nucleotide sequences were sequenced per donor among more than 350 genotyped donors of the cohort, with 15% to 20% of those sequences being non-productive.

The cohort was made up of roughly 670 healthy bone marrow donors. Cohort members were all nominally healthy when sampled, although unrecorded immune exposures were likely present. The donor was CMV seronegative and belonged to the group of 350 to 400 seronegative cohort members. A peripheral blood sample was collected from each donor, and TCR beta sequencing was performed on peripheral blood mononuclear cells. The Qiagen DNeasy Blood Extraction Kit was used to extract genomic DNA from the blood cell samples. Spanning cysteine to phenylalanine, the CDR3 consists of 15 amino acids. Of all the DNA, just the CDR3 is kept, 45 bases in frame from base 1. A distance of 14 bases separates the germline ends of V and J, which lose 4 bases and 2 bases respectively. The germline V gene encodes CDR1 SNHLY and CDR2 FYNNEI. Library generation was performed with the immunoSEQ multiplex PCR assay. For the multiplex PCR, a mixture combining 60 forward primers for TCR Vbeta segments and 13 reverse primers for TCR Jbeta segments was used. The CDR3 region of rearranged TCR beta genes was amplified from genomic DNA with a multiplex PCR assay. Amplified TCR beta libraries were sequenced as 87-base-pair reads on the Illumina HiSeq System. The paper's processing steps were these. A later analysis tallied roughly 76 million unique TCR beta chains across the 650 to 750 repertoires, and around 9.9 million of those chains were shared by two or more donors. Raw reads were error-corrected and collapsed into unique sequences with a nearest-neighbor algorithm that merged closely related sequences to remove PCR and sequencing errors. V, D and J gene segments were assigned by aligning CDR3 sequences to IMGT reference sequences. For a sequence to be retained, a match of at least six nucleotides was required to both a V gene segment and a J gene segment. A rearrangement counted as productive if the CDR3 had no stop codons and remained in frame with V and J, and every other rearrangement counted as non-productive. CDR3 was defined by IMGT convention, running from the second conserved V-encoded cysteine to the conserved J-encoded phenylalanine. In an earlier analysis of around 570 of the donors, sequences lacking an unambiguous match to a single V gene segment were excluded. In an earlier analysis of some 590 of the donors, V segments were called functional above 56.7% productive rearrangements and were called segregating when the between-donor standard deviation exceeded 5%. A statistical classification framework was built for diagnosing cytomegalovirus status from the catalog of TCR beta chain sequences. A later analysis assigned V and J genes by comparing TCR nucleotide sequences with IMGT/GENE-DB human TR gene sequences. Using the TCRdist pipeline, a later analysis assigned CDR3 sequences along with most-parsimonious VDJ recombination scenarios. In a later analysis, each TCR beta chain was defined by its CDR3 amino acid sequence together with its V-gene family, and reads lacking a unique V-gene family were excluded. In a later analysis, 500 to 700 highly shared, low-generation-probability nucleotide sequences were removed to address suspected cross-contamination and a sequencing artifact. In a later analysis, a clonal expansion index for each public chain was calculated from normalized within-repertoire ranks of inferred template counts. In a later analysis, generation probabilities were computed with a VDJ recombination model fitted to out-of-frame rearrangements, and the resulting probabilities were checked against IGoR. Hypergeometric tests were used in a later analysis to score TCR-TCR, TCR-HLA and TCR-CMV co-occurrence, with a repertoire-size bias correction applied to the TCR pairs. To estimate false discovery rates, a later analysis permuted the HLA or CMV assignments 20 times. In a later analysis, co-occurring TCRs were grouped using DBSCAN, with TCRdist sequence similarity added in when clustering inside HLA-allele-positive subsets. For co-occurrence clustering, repertoires with fewer than 30,000 or more than 120,000 public chains were excluded, along with about five repertoires with anomalous nucleotide sharing. TCRdb holds this immuneACCESS table with in-frame rearrangements only. Some clones are missing; in checked studies, unresolved V genes explain under half, and the rest has no known cause. V and J calls and clone size are those listed in that table; D and trimming were worked out from the DNA. The sample profile shows 200,000 to 250,000 clones; 76% of them were found once. The ten largest clones represent roughly 0.62% of the sample.

Overall results and qualifications from the work: Immune exposure information for the cohort was limited to CMV serostatus. Because HLA typing was unavailable for some donors at each locus, only the typed subset was used in association tests. V-gene and J-gene trimming of TCR beta chains was associated with a missense DCLRE1C variant in a later genetic analysis, and the association was replicated in an independent cohort. In a later analysis, 16,951 TCR beta sequences were associated with specific HLA alleles at a false discovery rate of 0.05. A further reported finding was that TCR beta sequences accurately predicted the HLA-A and HLA-B alleles for most subjects in the first cohort. A later analysis reported that several top co-occurrence clusters appeared linked to parvovirus B19, influenza, CMV and Epstein-Barr virus. The classifier was reported to diagnose cytomegalovirus status with high specificity and sensitivity in both the original and validation cohorts. Because the 87-base-pair reads could not distinguish some IMGT-functional V segments, including TRBV6-2 and TRBV6-3, those segments were excluded. In a later analysis, HLA-associated TCR beta chains showed more clonal expansion and lower generation probabilities than non-associated chains that were equally common. In a later analysis, TCR association rates were found to vary across HLA loci, with the most associated TCRs seen for DRB1 alleles and the fewest for HLA-C alleles. In vitro tests confirmed that a few of the cytomegalovirus-associated TCR beta chains recognize cytomegalovirus antigens. Most TCR sequences were seen in very few donors, while some public TCRs were found in many individuals. The authors suggested that the approach could potentially be generalized to other disease states and immunological phenotypes. Compared with the approximately 710-donor mean, donors in an Asian-associated ancestry cluster had fewer N-insertions in productive TCRs, according to a later genetic analysis. Linkage disequilibrium might explain the correlated functional status among segregating V segments, but an unknown experimental factor could not be excluded. When HLA alleles, especially DR and DQ, strongly co-occurred, TCR associations were difficult to assign to individual alleles. In an earlier analysis of approximately 590 of the donors, most TCR beta V segments appeared in productive rearrangements about 87% or about 30% of the time, broadly matching IMGT annotations. A later analysis found that most CMV-associated TCR beta chains appeared HLA-restricted, with HLA associations seemingly driven largely by CMV exposure. Sequencing depth was assumed to be roughly uniform across donors in the presence/absence analyses, though that assumption may not hold. The sequencing pipeline was judged likely to have produced a cluster of highly shared sequence variants as a technical artifact. In the study, approximately 150 TCR beta chains were listed as associated with cytomegalovirus. The earlier analysis of about 600 of the donors excluded approximately 15 rarely observed V segments, including chromosome 9 orphons, because counts were too low. In this cohort, only TCR beta chains were sequenced, and detectable features were limited by the absence of alpha or paired-chain data.

This receptor was obtained from a man aged 18 to 30 in good health and CMV-seronegative. Specimen: PBMCs. The chain links TRBV2 with TRBJ2-5; tentative D gene TRBD1, with 6 bases matching. The DNA sequence is as follows: TGTGCCAGCAGTGTGGACAGCTCACGTCAAGAGACCCAGTACTTC. Its protein product is CASSVDSSRQETQYF.